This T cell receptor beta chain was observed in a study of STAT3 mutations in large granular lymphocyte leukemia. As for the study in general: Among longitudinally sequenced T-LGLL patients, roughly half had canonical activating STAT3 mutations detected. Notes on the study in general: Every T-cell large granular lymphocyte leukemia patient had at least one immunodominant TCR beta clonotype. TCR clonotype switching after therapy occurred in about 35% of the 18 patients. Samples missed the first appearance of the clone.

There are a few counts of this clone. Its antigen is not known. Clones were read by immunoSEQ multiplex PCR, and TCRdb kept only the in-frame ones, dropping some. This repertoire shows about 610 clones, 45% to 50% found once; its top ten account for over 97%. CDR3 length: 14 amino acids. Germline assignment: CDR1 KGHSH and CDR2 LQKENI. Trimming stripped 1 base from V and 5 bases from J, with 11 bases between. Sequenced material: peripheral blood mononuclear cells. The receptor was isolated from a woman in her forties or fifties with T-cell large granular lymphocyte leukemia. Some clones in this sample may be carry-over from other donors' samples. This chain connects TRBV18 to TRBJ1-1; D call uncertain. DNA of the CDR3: TGTGCCAGCTCACCACTTGGGGATGGAACTGAAGCTTTCTTT. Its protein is CASSPLGDGTEAFF.